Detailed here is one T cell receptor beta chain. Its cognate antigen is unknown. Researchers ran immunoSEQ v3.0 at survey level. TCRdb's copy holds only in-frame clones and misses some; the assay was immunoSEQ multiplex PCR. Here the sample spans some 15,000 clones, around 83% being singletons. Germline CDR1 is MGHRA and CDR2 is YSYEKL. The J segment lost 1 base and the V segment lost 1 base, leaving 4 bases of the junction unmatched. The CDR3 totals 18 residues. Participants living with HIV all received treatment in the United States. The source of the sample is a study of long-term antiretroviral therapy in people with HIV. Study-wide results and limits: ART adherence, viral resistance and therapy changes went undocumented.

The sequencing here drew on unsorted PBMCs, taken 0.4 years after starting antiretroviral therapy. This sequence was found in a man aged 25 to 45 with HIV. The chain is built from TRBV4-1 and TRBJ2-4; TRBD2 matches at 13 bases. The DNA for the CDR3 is TGCGCCAGCAGCCAAGGACTAGCGGGGGGCTTCGCCAAAAACATTCAGTACTTC. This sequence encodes CASSQGLAGGFAKNIQYF.